The 5 T cell receptor beta chains listed next were all sequenced from one sample in a study of OX40 agonist ivuxolimab in advanced cancers. Repertoires were generated with immunoSEQ multiplex PCR, while TCRdb's copy carries only in-frame clones and drops some. The sample lists fewer than 65,000 clones, roughly 93% occurring once. The sample in question was CD4+ or CD8+ T cells sorted from blood, obtained in a trial of the OX40 agonist ivuxolimab. The receptor set was obtained from an adult with an advanced solid tumor such as melanoma, head and neck, liver or kidney cancer.

The table lists this clone with a few counts. This chain links TRBV13 with TRBJ1-1, with D possibly being TRBD1 (6 bases). The CDR3 runs 12 residues. Trimming left V 8 bases short and J 1 base short, with 8 bases between. Germline V gives CDR1 PRHDT, CDR2 FYEKMQ (reference sequence). DNA for the CDR3: TGTGCCAGCGGGACACCGAACACTGAAGCTTTCTTT. Translating gives CASGTPNTEAFF.

The chain carries TRBV4-1 and TRBJ2-7; TRBD1 might be the D (6 bases). CDR1 and CDR2 from the germline V gene are MGHRA and YSYEKL. This CDR3 region has 15 residues. V shed 5 bases and J shed 0 bases, with 14 bases lying between them. The CDR3: CASSIRDKGSYEQYF. CDR3 nucleotides: TGCGCCAGCAGCATTAGGGACAAGGGCTCCTACGAGCAGTACTTC.

J is TRBJ2-5 and V is TRBV27; D gene uncertain. V was shortened by 5 bases and J by 3 bases, with 13 bases between the two germline ends. The CDR3 runs to 14 residues. In germline, CDR1 is MNHEY, CDR2 SMNVEV (reference sequence). Here the CDR3 DNA reads TGTGCCAGCAGTAAAGGGCGGCTTGAAGAGACCCAGTACTTC. Residues: CASSKGRLEETQYF.

The rearrangement links TRBV9 to TRBJ2-5; D ambiguous. Per germline, CDR1 SGDLS and CDR2 YYNGEE. This CDR3 comprises 14 residues. V gave up 0 bases and J gave up 5 bases, with 11 bases separating them. CDR3 sequence reads: CASSVGSFAETQYF. CDR3 nucleotides: TGTGCCAGCAGCGTAGGTAGTTTCGCGGAGACCCAGTACTTC.

The CDR3 reads CASRGLAGETYEQYF. The CDR3 DNA follows: TGCGCCAGCAGGGGTCTAGCGGGAGAAACTTACGAGCAGTACTTC. The V and J genes are TRBV10-2 and TRBJ2-7; TRBD2 matches at 10 bases. The V and J ends lost 6 bases and 4 bases, in that order; junction bases with no gene match: 9. CDR1 is WSHSY and CDR2 is SAAADI in the germline V gene. The CDR3 loop spans 15 amino acids.